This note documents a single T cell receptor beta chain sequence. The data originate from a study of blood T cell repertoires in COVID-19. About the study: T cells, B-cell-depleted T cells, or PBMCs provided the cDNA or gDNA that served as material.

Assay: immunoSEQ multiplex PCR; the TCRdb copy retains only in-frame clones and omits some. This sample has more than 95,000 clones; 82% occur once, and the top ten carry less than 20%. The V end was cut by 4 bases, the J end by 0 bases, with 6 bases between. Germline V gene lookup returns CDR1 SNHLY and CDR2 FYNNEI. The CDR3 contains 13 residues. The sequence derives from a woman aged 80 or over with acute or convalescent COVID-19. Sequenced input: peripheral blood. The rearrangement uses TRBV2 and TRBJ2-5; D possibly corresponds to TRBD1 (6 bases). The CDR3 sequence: CASSGTDQETQYF. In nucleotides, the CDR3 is TGTGCCAGCAGTGGGACAGACCAAGAGACCCAGTACTTC.